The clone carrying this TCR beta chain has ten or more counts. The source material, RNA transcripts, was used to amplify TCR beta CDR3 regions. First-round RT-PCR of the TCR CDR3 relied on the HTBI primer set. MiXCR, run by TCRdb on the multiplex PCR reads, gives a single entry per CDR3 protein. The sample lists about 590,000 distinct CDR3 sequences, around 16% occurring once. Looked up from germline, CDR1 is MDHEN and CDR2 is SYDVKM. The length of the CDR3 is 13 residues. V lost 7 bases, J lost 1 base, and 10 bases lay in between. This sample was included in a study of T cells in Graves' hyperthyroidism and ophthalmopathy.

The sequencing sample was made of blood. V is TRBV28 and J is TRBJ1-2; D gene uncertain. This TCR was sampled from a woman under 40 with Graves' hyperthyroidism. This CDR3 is CASTAGINYGYTF. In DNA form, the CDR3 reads TGTGCCAGCACTGCCGGGATTAACTATGGCTACACCTTC.